The 30 T cell receptor beta chains below were found in one sample sequenced in a study of shared clonotypes between healthy human individuals (dated by TCRdb to the early 2020s). Library preparation employed the immunoSEQ multiplex PCR assay. TCRdb holds this immuneACCESS table with in-frame rearrangements only. Some clones are missing; in checked studies, unresolved V genes explain under half, and the rest has no known cause. This sample has roughly 2.5 million clones in its table, and around nine tenths of those were observed once. About 0.13% of the sample is in the top ten clones. The specimen sequenced was naive CD4+ T cells sorted from blood. What the cell subset or site label conveys for this sample: CD45RA+ positively selected. The receptors were sampled from a man in his late teens or twenties in good health.

A single count supports this clone. The V call is TRBV5-1, the J call TRBJ2-3; D gene uncertain. The germline gives CDR1 SGHRS, CDR2 YFSETQ. V dropped 0 bases and J dropped 2 bases, with 10 bases sitting between them. This CDR3 has 15 amino acids. Here the CDR3 reads CASSLGYGVTDTQYF. The DNA for the CDR3 is TGCGCCAGCAGCTTGGGATACGGAGTCACAGATACGCAGTATTTT.

The chain links TRBV28 to TRBJ2-7; the match to TRBD2 covers 8 bases. This CDR3 region has 16 residues. Germline V CDR1 and CDR2: MDHEN, SYDVKM. Trimming took 9 bases from V and 3 from J; bases not matched to a gene: 16. The CDR3 reads CASFPEGGREVYEQYF. Written as DNA, the CDR3 is TGTGCCAGTTTCCCCGAAGGGGGGCGGGAGGTCTACGAGCAGTACTTC.

There are a few counts of this clone. The chain carries TRBV30 and TRBJ1-5; D is undetermined. This CDR3 region has 14 residues. V lost 1 base and J 0 bases, leaving 7 bases between the germline ends. CDR1 and CDR2 (germline): GTSNPN, SVGIG (reference sequence). The CDR3 DNA sequence: TGTGCCTGGAGTGCCATTGATAGCAATCAGCCCCAGCATTTT. Protein sequence: CAWSAIDSNQPQHF. Using reference TRBV30 and TRBJ1-5 for the parts outside the CDR3, the full variable domain is SQTIHQWPATLVQPVGSPLSLECTVEGTSNPNLYWYRQAAGRGLQLLFYSVGIGQISSEVPQNLSASRPQDRQFILSSKKLLLSDSGFYLCAWSAIDSNQPQHFGDGTRLSIL.

The chain joins TRBV19 to TRBJ2-1, with 11 bases matching TRBD2. This CDR3 has 15 residues. The germline V gene encodes CDR1 LNHDA and CDR2 SQIVND (reference sequence). Trimming took 2 bases from V and 8 from J; bases not matched to a gene: 5. CDR3 bases: TGTGCCAGTAGTATATCAGCTAGCGGGAGGTATGAGCAGTTCTTC. Translation gives CASSISASGRYEQFF.

The sample holds one count of this clone. V is TRBV5-4 and J is TRBJ2-7; TRBD1 matches 11 bases. This CDR3 is built from 14 residues. The germline CDR1 and CDR2 sequences are SGHNT and YYREEE (reference sequence). V shed 4 bases and J 6 bases; nucleotides not matched to a gene: 6. The CDR3 reads CASSPGTGGGEQYF. The CDR3 region has the DNA TGTGCCAGCAGCCCTGGGACAGGGGGGGGCGAGCAGTACTTC.

The gene calls are TRBV5-1 and TRBJ2-5; D not resolved. V lost 1 base and J 3 bases, leaving 10 bases between the germline ends. Looked up from germline, CDR1 is SGHRS and CDR2 is YFSETQ. The CDR3 runs 14 residues. CDR3: CASSLYSAEETQYF. CDR3 coding DNA: TGCGCCAGCAGCTTGTATTCCGCGGAAGAGACCCAGTACTTC.

Comment on this clone: This CDR3 is also generated by other DNA sequences in the sample. The chain is built from TRBV6-5 and TRBJ1-3; D not certain. Germline V lookup: CDR1 MNHEY, CDR2 SVGAGI. The V gene lost 9 bases and the J gene lost 0 bases, with 6 bases spanning the gap. There are 12 residues in the CDR3. CDR3 amino acids: CASTSSGNTIYF. CDR3 nucleotide sequence: TGTGCCAGTACGAGCTCTGGAAACACCATATATTTT.

The J gene is TRBJ2-1, the V gene TRBV6-5, with TRBD1 matching over 11 bases. The CDR3 totals 15 residues. Germline lookup yields CDR1 MNHEY and CDR2 SVGAGI. V was clipped by 3 bases and J by 6 bases; unmatched bases: 4. CDR3 sequence: CASSYSGTGGNEQFF. CDR3 DNA sequence: TGTGCCAGCAGTTATTCCGGGACAGGGGGCAATGAGCAGTTCTTC.

This clone has only one observation. This sample also contains other DNA sequences that code for the same CDR3. The CDR3 reads CASSLAQGSYNEQFF. In DNA, the CDR3 is TGTGCCAGCAGCTTAGCCCAGGGATCCTACAATGAGCAGTTCTTC. The chain recombines TRBV7-2 with TRBJ2-1, with D maybe TRBD1 (5 bases). This CDR3 contains 15 residues. Looked up from germline, CDR1 is SGHTA and CDR2 is FQGNSA. V was cut by 0 bases and J by 1 base, with 7 bases left in between.

The chain carries TRBV27 and TRBJ2-5; 9 bases agree with TRBD2. J was trimmed by 5 bases and V by 3 bases; bases with no gene match: 1. This CDR3 contains 13 residues. The germline CDR1 and CDR2 sequences are MNHEY and SMNVEV (reference sequence). The CDR3 region is CASSFSGSETQYF. The CDR3 nucleotides are TGTGCCAGCAGTTTTAGCGGGAGTGAGACCCAGTACTTC.

This clone showed up just once. The chain couples TRBV4-1 to TRBJ2-1; D is undetermined. Trimming stripped 3 bases from V and 10 bases from J, with 19 bases between. CDR1 is MGHRA and CDR2 is YSYEKL in the germline V gene. The CDR3 totals 15 residues. For the CDR3, the DNA is TGCGCCAGCAGCCAGGCCCTTAGTTTGGCTGGAGAGCAGTTCTTC. Protein product: CASSQALSLAGEQFF.

In regard to this clone: Different DNA sequences within this sample yield the same CDR3. The chain couples TRBV10-3 to TRBJ1-1; 11 positions match TRBD1. This CDR3 has 14 residues. V gave up 4 bases and J gave up 2 bases; unmatched junction bases: 0. Germline CDR1 and CDR2: ENHRY and SYGVKD. CDR3 amino acids: CAISGTGGNTEAFF. CDR3 bases: TGTGCCATCAGTGGGACAGGGGGCAACACTGAAGCTTTCTTT.

The CDR3 DNA reads TGTGCCAGCAATGGACAGCATGACAAGACCTACGAGCAGTACTTC. It is translated as CASNGQHDKTYEQYF. The chain uses TRBV6-1 and TRBJ2-7, with D perhaps matching TRBD1 (6 bases). Germline V gene data show CDR1 as MNHNS and CDR2 as SASEGT. The V and J ends lost 7 bases and 2 bases respectively, with 18 bases between them. This CDR3 has 15 residues.

The chain employs TRBV30 and TRBJ1-6; 11 nucleotides agree with TRBD1. Per germline, CDR1 GTSNPN and CDR2 SVGIG (reference sequence). This CDR3 has 17 amino acids. J was trimmed by 6 bases and V by 2 bases; bases with no gene match: 9. CDR3 coding DNA: TGTGCCTGGAGTCAAAGTAAGGGGACAGGGGGTAATTCACCCCTCCACTTT. Residues: CAWSQSKGTGGNSPLHF.

The V call is TRBV19, the J call TRBJ1-2, with 10 bases lining up with TRBD1. This CDR3 is built from 14 residues. CDR1 and CDR2 from the germline V gene are LNHDA and SQIVND (reference sequence). With 3 bases clipped from V and 7 bases from J, the junction kept 5 bases outside the gene matches. The CDR3 is CASSMRQGAAGYTF. The CDR3 DNA sequence: TGTGCCAGTAGTATGAGACAGGGGGCAGCTGGCTACACCTTC.

The chain joins TRBV2 to TRBJ1-4; a possible D gene is TRBD1 (5 bases). Looked up from germline, CDR1 is SNHLY and CDR2 is FYNNEI. The CDR3 length is 12 residues. Trimming removed 8 bases from V and 8 bases from J, with 12 bases in between. The CDR3 region is CASGGTGEKLFF. In DNA, the CDR3 is TGTGCCAGCGGGGGGACGGGGGAAAAACTGTTTTTT.

In this sample, this clone turned up once. The chain couples TRBV11-2 to TRBJ2-2; 8 positions agree with TRBD1. Per germline, CDR1 SGHAT and CDR2 FQNNGV. The CDR3 contains 14 residues. Trimming at V came to 1 base and at J to 5 bases, leaving 0 bases not matched to a gene. CDR3 nucleotide sequence: TGTGCCAGCAGCTTAGGGACAGGGACCGGGGAGCTGTTTTTT. This codes for CASSLGTGTGELFF.

This rearrangement joins TRBV5-1 to TRBJ1-5; TRBD1 matches at 7 bases. The V gene end was trimmed by 0 bases and the J gene end by 4 bases; junction bases not matched to a gene: 4. Germline assignment: CDR1 SGHRS and CDR2 YFSETQ. There are 15 residues in the CDR3. In DNA form, the CDR3 reads TGCGCCAGCAGCTTGGCCTCGGGACAGAATCAGCCCCAGCATTTT. Residues: CASSLASGQNQPQHF.

The gene calls are TRBV15 and TRBJ1-5; unclear D gene. This CDR3 spans 14 amino acids. Germline lookup yields CDR1 LNHNV and CDR2 YYDKDF (reference sequence). V was trimmed by 1 base and J by 1 base, leaving 5 bases between them. The CDR3 sequence: CATSRAASNQPQHF. The CDR3 region has the DNA TGTGCCACCAGCAGAGCTGCGAGCAATCAGCCCCAGCATTTT.

The rearrangement joins TRBV2 to TRBJ2-3; D may be TRBD2 (6 bases). V gave up 8 bases and J gave up 2 bases, with 11 bases separating them. This CDR3 comprises 13 residues. CDR1 SNHLY and CDR2 FYNNEI come from the germline V gene. The CDR3 nucleotides read TGTGCCAGCCCCCCGGGAGACACAGATACGCAGTATTTT. Translation gives CASPPGDTDTQYF. The full variable domain, its missing parts supplied by reference TRBV2 and TRBJ2-3, is EPEVTQTPSHQVTQMGQEVILRCVPISNHLYFYWYRQILGQKVEFLVSFYNNEISEKSEIFDDQFSVERPDGSNFTLKIRSTKLEDSAMYFCASPPGDTDTQYFGPGTRLTVL.

The genes are TRBV2 and TRBJ1-5; 8 nucleotides agree with TRBD1. J lost 0 bases, V lost 6 bases, and 4 bases had no gene match. The germline CDR1 and CDR2 sequences are SNHLY and FYNNEI. CDR3 length: 15 residues. CDR3 sequence: CASRWTGYSNQPQHF. The DNA for the CDR3 is TGTGCCAGCAGGTGGACAGGGTATAGCAATCAGCCCCAGCATTTT.

This sequence joins TRBV5-4 and TRBJ2-7; 8 bases match TRBD2. The CDR3 loop spans 14 amino acids. Germline V gene data show CDR1 as SGHNT and CDR2 as YYREEE (reference sequence). V shed 2 bases, J shed 6 bases, and the junction held 7 bases outside the gene matches. As DNA, the CDR3 is TGTGCCAGCAGCTTACCATCCCTAGCGGGCGAGCAGTACTTC. The encoded protein is CASSLPSLAGEQYF.

The gene calls are TRBV10-3 and TRBJ2-2; D assignment may be TRBD1 or TRBD2 (5 bases each). The CDR3 is 14 residues long. Germline loops: CDR1 ENHRY, CDR2 SYGVKD. Deletions cut 4 bases from V and 3 bases from J, with 9 bases between. The DNA of the CDR3 is TGTGCCATCAGTGGGGACCCTGACACCGGGGAGCTGTTTTTT. Its translation: CAISGDPDTGELFF.

This clone was detected only once. This rearrangement joins TRBV6-4 to TRBJ1-1, with D possibly being TRBD1 (6 bases). V dropped 7 bases and J dropped 1 base, with 22 bases sitting between them. Germline V gives CDR1 MRHNA, CDR2 SNTAGT. CDR3 length: 17 residues. The chain's CDR3 is CASIRPGHRAENTEAFF. The CDR3 nucleotides read TGTGCCAGCATCAGACCGGGACACCGGGCAGAGAACACTGAAGCTTTCTTT.

This chain connects TRBV10-3 to TRBJ2-5; 9 bases fit TRBD1. The DNA matches TRBJ2-7 better at its end, which makes the J call doubtful. Germline CDR1 is ENHRY and CDR2 is SYGVKD. This CDR3 contains 14 residues. CDR3 in amino acids: CAISDGQGIYEQYF. CDR3 in DNA: TGTGCCATCAGTGACGGACAGGGGATCTACGAGCAGTACTTC.

CDR3 DNA sequence: TGCGCCAGCAGTGAGGGGGCTTTAGCCAAAAACATTCAGTACTTC. Translating it yields CASSEGALAKNIQYF. The genes are TRBV10-2 and TRBJ2-4, with D maybe TRBD1 (5 bases). The CDR3 sequence is 15 residues long. In germline, CDR1 is WSHSY, CDR2 SAAADI. V dropped 2 bases and J dropped 0 bases, with 8 bases sitting between them.

V usage is TRBV7-8 and J usage is TRBJ2-1; 7 bases match TRBD1. Unmatched junction bases numbered 8, after V lost 5 bases and J lost 7 bases. The CDR3 has 14 residues. CDR1 and CDR2 from the germline V gene are SGHVS and FQNEAQ. CDR3 residues: CASSQWAGGNEQFF. In nucleotides, the CDR3 is TGTGCCAGCAGCCAATGGGCAGGGGGTAATGAGCAGTTCTTC. Filled out from reference TRBV7-8 and TRBJ2-1, the complete variable domain reads GAGVSQSPRYKVAKRGQDVALRCDPISGHVSLFWYQQALGQGPEFLTYFQNEAQLDKSGLPSDRFFAERPEGSVSTLKIQRTQQEDSAVYLCASSQWAGGNEQFFGPGTRLTVL.

V usage is TRBV29-1 and J usage is TRBJ1-2, with D possibly TRBD1 on 5 matching bases. Between the trimmed V and J ends, which lost 8 bases and 8 bases, there was a span of 15 bases. The CDR3 runs 11 residues. Germline CDR1 is SQVTM and CDR2 is ANQGSEA. CDR3 DNA: TGCAGCACCGGCAGGGATCAGGGCTACACCTTC. Its translation is CSTGRDQGYTF. Drawing the rest from reference TRBV29-1 and TRBJ1-2, the complete variable domain is SAVISQKPSRDICQRGTSLTIQCQVDSQVTMMFWYRQQPGQSLTLIATANQGSEATYESGFVIDKFPISRPNLTFSTLTVSNMSPEDSSIYLCSTGRDQGYTFGSGTRLTVV.

The V call is TRBV19, the J call TRBJ1-6, with 9 bases lining up with TRBD1. The germline gives CDR1 LNHDA, CDR2 SQIVND (reference sequence). The CDR3 totals 16 residues. V shed 8 bases, J shed 0 bases, and the junction held 5 bases outside the gene matches. The CDR3 DNA follows: TGTGCCAGTCAAGGACAGGGGAGCTCCTATAATTCACCCCTCCACTTT. Translated: CASQGQGSSYNSPLHF.

The J gene is TRBJ1-2, the V gene TRBV27; D not resolved. V was clipped by 7 bases and J by 8 bases, with 20 bases between them. Germline assignment: CDR1 MNHEY and CDR2 SMNVEV (reference sequence). This CDR3 comprises 14 residues. In DNA form, the CDR3 reads TGTGCCAGCACAAACCTGGGGAGGCTTGGCGGCTACACCTTC. The encoded protein is CASTNLGRLGGYTF.